Each of the 8 T cell receptor beta chains below was sequenced from the same sample in a study of Ad26.COV2.S vaccination and SARS-CoV-2 variants. Clones were sequenced by immunoSEQ multiplex PCR, and TCRdb holds only the in-frame ones, with some missing. The table has just over 350,000 clones, under 95% seen once; the top ten hold about 3.9%. Sequencing used peripheral blood, obtained after recovery from COVID-19. These receptors originate from a human donor who had recovered from COVID-19.

V usage is TRBV10-2 and J usage is TRBJ1-1, with D tentatively TRBD1 (6 bases). The germline V gene has CDR1 WSHSY and CDR2 SAAADI. Trimming took 8 bases from V and 0 from J, leaving 10 bases between them. This CDR3 region has 13 residues. The CDR3 sequence: CASGQSLNTEAFF. The CDR3 coding sequence is TGCGCCAGCGGACAGTCCTTGAACACTGAAGCTTTCTTT.

This chain uses TRBV2 with TRBJ1-3; 7 bases align to TRBD1. Germline CDR1 and CDR2: SNHLY and FYNNEI. V lost 4 bases and J lost 0; bases outside the gene matches: 3. The CDR3 sequence is 15 residues long. The CDR3 here is CASSAGQNSGNTIYF. CDR3 bases: TGTGCCAGCAGTGCGGGACAGAACTCTGGAAACACCATATATTTT.

This clone was observed a handful of times. J is TRBJ2-2 and V is TRBV27, with a weak D call TRBD1 (5 bases). The CDR3 covers 17 residues. Germline values: CDR1 MNHEY, CDR2 SMNVEV (reference sequence). The V end lost 2 bases, the J end lost 4 bases, and 17 bases lay between the germline ends. The DNA for the CDR3 is TGTGCCAGCAGTTTAACCAGGGTAATCTTTGGCACCGGGGAGCTGTTTTTT. This encodes CASSLTRVIFGTGELFF.

This clone has a handful of counts. The CDR3, as DNA: TGCGCCAGCATTCGACCACCCTACAATGAGCAGTTCTTC. Translating it yields CASIRPPYNEQFF. This sequence joins TRBV5-1 and TRBJ2-1; D not resolved. Germline values: CDR1 SGHRS, CDR2 YFSETQ. Trimming left V 6 bases short and J 2 bases short, with 9 bases between. This CDR3 region has 13 residues.

V and J are TRBV6-1 and TRBJ1-2; TRBD1 matches at 8 bases. There are 13 residues in the CDR3. Germline assignment: CDR1 MNHNS and CDR2 SASEGT. With 3 bases clipped from V and 3 bases from J, the junction kept 0 bases outside the gene matches. CDR3 residues: CASSETGDYGYTF. CDR3 nucleotides: TGTGCCAGCAGTGAGACAGGGGACTATGGCTACACCTTC.

This clone is a singleton in its sample. This chain links TRBV29-1 with TRBJ2-2; D gene ambiguous. The CDR3 is 13 residues long. The germline V gene encodes CDR1 SQVTM and CDR2 ANQGSEA. V lost 1 base to trimming and J lost 1 base, with 4 bases between them. CDR3 region: CSVEGVNTGELFF. The CDR3 DNA is TGCAGCGTTGAAGGGGTGAACACCGGGGAGCTGTTTTTT.

This clone was recorded once. The genes are TRBV6-6 and TRBJ2-1; D gene uncertain. The V and J ends lost 5 bases and 6 bases respectively, with 8 bases between them. The CDR3 has 12 amino acids. The germline V gene encodes CDR1 MNHNY and CDR2 SVGAGI (reference sequence). CDR3 in DNA: TGTGCCAGCAGTCTGACCGGCAATGAGCAGTTCTTC. It is translated as CASSLTGNEQFF.

The chain is built from TRBV7-8 and TRBJ1-1; D call uncertain. Between the trimmed V and J ends, which lost 3 bases and 8 bases, there was a span of 16 bases. In germline, CDR1 is SGHVS, CDR2 FQNEAQ. The CDR3 covers 14 residues. The DNA for the CDR3 is TGTGCCAGCAGCTTGAAAGGGTCGGCTGCCGAAGCTTTCTTT. Encoded protein: CASSLKGSAAEAFF.